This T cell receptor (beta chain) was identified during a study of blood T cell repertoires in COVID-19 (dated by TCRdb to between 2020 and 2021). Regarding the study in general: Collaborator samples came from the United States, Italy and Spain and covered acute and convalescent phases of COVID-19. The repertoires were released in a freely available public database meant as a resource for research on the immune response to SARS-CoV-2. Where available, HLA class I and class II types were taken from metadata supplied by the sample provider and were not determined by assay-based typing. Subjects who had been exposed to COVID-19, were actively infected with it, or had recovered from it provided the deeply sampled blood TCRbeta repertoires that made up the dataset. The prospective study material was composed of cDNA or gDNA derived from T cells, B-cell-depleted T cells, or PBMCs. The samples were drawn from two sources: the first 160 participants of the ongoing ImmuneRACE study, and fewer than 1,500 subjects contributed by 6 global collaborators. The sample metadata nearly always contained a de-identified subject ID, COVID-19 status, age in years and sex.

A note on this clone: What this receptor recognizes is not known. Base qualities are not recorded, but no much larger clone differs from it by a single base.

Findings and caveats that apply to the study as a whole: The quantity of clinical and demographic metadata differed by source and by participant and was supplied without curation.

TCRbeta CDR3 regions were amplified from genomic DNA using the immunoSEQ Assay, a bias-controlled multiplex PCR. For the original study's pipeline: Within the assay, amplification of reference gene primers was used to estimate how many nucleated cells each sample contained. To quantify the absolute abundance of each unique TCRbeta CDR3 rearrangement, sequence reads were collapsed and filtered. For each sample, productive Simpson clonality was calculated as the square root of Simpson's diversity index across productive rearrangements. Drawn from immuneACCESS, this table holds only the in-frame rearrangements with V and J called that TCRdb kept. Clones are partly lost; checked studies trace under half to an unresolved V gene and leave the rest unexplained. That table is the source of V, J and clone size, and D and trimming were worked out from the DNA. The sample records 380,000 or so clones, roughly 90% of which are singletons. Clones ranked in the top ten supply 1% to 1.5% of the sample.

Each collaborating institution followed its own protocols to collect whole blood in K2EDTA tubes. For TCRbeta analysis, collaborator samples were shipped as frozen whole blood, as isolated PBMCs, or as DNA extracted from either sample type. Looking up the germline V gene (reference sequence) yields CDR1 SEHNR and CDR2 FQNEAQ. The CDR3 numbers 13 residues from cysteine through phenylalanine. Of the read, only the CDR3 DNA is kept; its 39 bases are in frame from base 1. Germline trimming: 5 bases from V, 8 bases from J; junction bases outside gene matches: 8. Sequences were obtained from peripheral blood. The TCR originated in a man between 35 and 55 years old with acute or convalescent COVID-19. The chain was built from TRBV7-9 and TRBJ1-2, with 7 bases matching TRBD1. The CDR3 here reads CASSAGGHRGYTF. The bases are TGTGCCAGCAGCGCAGGGGGGCATAGGGGCTACACCTTC.